This entry lists 17 T cell receptor beta chains sequenced from one sample in a study of spatial heterogeneity in lung cancer. The sample's time point: sample taken at primary tumor resection. Sequencing covered unsorted whole RNA taken from tumor, nontumor lung or frozen PBMC. TCRdb processed the 5' RACE reads anew with MiXCR; each CDR3 protein has one entry. Among some 70,000 distinct CDR3 sequences, roughly 14% were seen once, and the ten largest hold approximately 7%. The specimen comprised PBMCs, sampled at surgery. These TCRs come from a male donor with early-stage non-small cell lung cancer.

On this clonotype itself: Its ends do not fully match the called genes, so a read error is possible. The chain carries TRBV4-3 and TRBJ2-1; 10 bases line up with TRBD2. Looked up from germline, CDR1 is LGHNA and CDR2 is YSLEER. The CDR3 sequence is 16 residues long. The CDR3 loop is CASSPDSASGSGEQFF. The CDR3 DNA is TGTGCCAGCAGCCCAGACTCGGCTAGCGGGAGTGGTGAGCAGTTCTTC.

In this sample, this clonotype turned up a few times. The chain carries TRBV9 and TRBJ2-2; unclear D gene. CDR1 and CDR2 from the germline V gene are SGDLS and YYNGEE. With 3 bases removed from V and 7 bases from J, the gap between germline ends came to 16 bases. The CDR3 has 15 residues. The CDR3 is CASSAGPARHGELFF. The CDR3 nucleotides are TGTGCCAGCAGCGCCGGGCCCGCCCGGCACGGGGAGCTGTTTTTT.

The table lists this clonotype with a few counts. The chain couples TRBV7-9 to TRBJ2-3; no clear D. The ends were cut back, 7 bases at V and 6 bases at J, with 8 bases in the middle. The CDR3 extends over 11 amino acids. The germline V gene has CDR1 SEHNR and CDR2 FQNEAQ (reference sequence). CDR3: CASTPPDTQYF. DNA for the CDR3: TGTGCCAGCACCCCTCCTGATACGCAGTATTTT.

This clonotype has more than one count but fewer than ten. The CDR3 spells CAWSAVRQGGEQFF. CDR3 sequence (DNA): TGTGCCTGGAGCGCCGTACGACAGGGCGGGGAGCAGTTCTTC. The V and J genes are TRBV30 and TRBJ2-1, with TRBD1 matching 7 bases. This CDR3 spans 14 amino acids. Germline CDR1 is GTSNPN and CDR2 is SVGIG (reference sequence). The ends lost 3 bases at V and 10 bases at J; junction bases unmatched: 12.

This clonotype occurred many times. The chain links TRBV10-3 to TRBJ2-2; D unclear. The CDR3 contains 11 residues. The germline V and J ends were trimmed by 10 bases and 3 bases, with 6 bases remaining between them. The V gene's germline CDR1 is ENHRY and CDR2 SYGVKD. The CDR3 nucleotides are TGTGCCACACGGGACACCGGGGAGCTGTTTTTT. Its translation is CATRDTGELFF.

The V call is TRBV7-9, the J call TRBJ1-2; D gene ambiguous. The CDR3 length is 15 residues. Trimming removed 1 base at V and 6 bases at J, with 15 bases between. The germline V gene encodes CDR1 SEHNR and CDR2 FQNEAQ (reference sequence). DNA of the CDR3: TGTGCCAGCAGCTTAGAAGTGGGTGTTGAGGATGGCTACACCTTC. Protein product: CASSLEVGVEDGYTF.

The chain carries TRBV7-2 and TRBJ2-3; 8 bases align to TRBD2. V was pared by 2 bases and J by 0 bases, with 1 base of the junction left unmatched. The CDR3 is made up of 15 amino acids. In germline, CDR1 is SGHTA, CDR2 FQGNSA. The CDR3 DNA sequence: TGTGCCAGCAGCTTATCTAGCGGGAGCACAGATACGCAGTATTTT. This sequence encodes CASSLSSGSTDTQYF.

The genes are TRBV28 and TRBJ1-2; no definite D call. The CDR3 covers 14 residues. The V gene's germline CDR1 is MDHEN and CDR2 SYDVKM. V was trimmed by 6 bases and J by 4 bases, leaving 15 bases between them. For the CDR3, the DNA is TGTGCCAGCAGCCCCTCTGGCAGCCTCTATGGCTACACCTTC. Translation gives CASSPSGSLYGYTF.

This clonotype was found many times. The chain recombines TRBV7-9 with TRBJ2-2; D might be TRBD2 (5 bases). The germline CDR1 and CDR2 sequences are SEHNR and FQNEAQ (reference sequence). This CDR3 region has 14 residues. V shed 6 bases and J shed 8 bases, with 16 bases lying between them. The CDR3 here is CASSGDGNQGELFF. The CDR3 DNA reads as TGTGCCAGCAGTGGAGACGGGAATCAAGGGGAGCTGTTTTTT.

V is TRBV6-2 or TRBV6-3 and J is TRBJ2-7; no reliable D call. Germline V CDR1 and CDR2: MNHEY, SVGEGT. The CDR3 has 13 amino acids. Trimming stripped 3 bases from V and 9 bases from J, with 15 bases between. The CDR3 nucleotides read TGTGCCAGCAGTTATGAAGGCCTACGAGGGCAGTACTTC. It specifies CASSYEGLRGQYF.

With regard to this clonotype: Mismatch with germline at one junction end may stem from a read error. The chain is built from TRBV24-1 and TRBJ2-5, with 7 bases fitting TRBD1. Germline-derived CDR1 and CDR2 are KGHDR and SFDVKD. The CDR3 contains 18 residues. The CDR3: CVTSDSTGILGLTETQYF. Written as DNA, the CDR3 is TGTGTCACCAGTGACTCGACAGGGATTTTGGGTTTGACGGAGACCCAGTACTTC.

This clonotype was detected a few times. V and J are TRBV5-1 and TRBJ1-1; D gene uncertain. The CDR3 covers 14 residues. Trimming stripped 1 base from V and 1 base from J, with 8 bases between. In germline, CDR1 is SGHRS, CDR2 YFSETQ. The CDR3 bases are TGCGCCAGCAGCTTGCCCGATGGGAACACTGAAGCTTTCTTT. Its protein product is CASSLPDGNTEAFF.

CDR3 protein: CASSLRSSNQPQHF. CDR3 sequence (DNA): TGTGCCAGCAGCCTGAGGAGTAGCAATCAGCCCCAGCATTTT. The chain is built from TRBV6-5 and TRBJ1-5; D gene uncertain. Trimming removed 6 bases from V and 0 bases from J, with 9 bases in between. The germline V gene has CDR1 MNHEY and CDR2 SVGAGI. This CDR3 region has 14 residues.

This chain joins TRBV5-1 and TRBJ2-3; D gene unclear. CDR1 SGHRS and CDR2 YFSETQ come from the germline V gene. This CDR3 is 13 amino acids long. The V gene lost 2 bases and the J gene lost 2 bases, with 6 bases spanning the gap. CDR3: CASSFGATDTQYF. The DNA for the CDR3 is TGCGCCAGCAGCTTCGGAGCCACAGATACGCAGTATTTT.

This clonotype was seen many times. The chain links TRBV12-3 or TRBV12-4 to TRBJ1-4; D remains unclear. Trimming took 2 bases from V and 6 from J, leaving 7 bases between them. The CDR3 is 13 residues long. The CDR3 DNA is TGTGCCAGCAGTTTATCAGGTTATGAAAAACTGTTTTTT. Amino acid sequence: CASSLSGYEKLFF.

This clonotype turned up a few times. The V gene is TRBV7-2, the J gene TRBJ2-5; D is unclear. Looked up from germline, CDR1 is SGHTA and CDR2 is FQGNSA. Trimming removed 6 bases from V and 3 bases from J, with 14 bases in between. CDR3 length: 14 amino acids. In DNA, the CDR3 is TGTGCCAGCAGATTAACGTCCCGTAAAGAGACCCAGTACTTC. Encoded protein: CASRLTSRKETQYF.

This clonotype was counted many times. This chain connects TRBV15 to TRBJ2-5, with no clear D. The germline V gene encodes CDR1 LNHNV and CDR2 YYDKDF (reference sequence). V dropped 1 base and J dropped 1 base, with 7 bases sitting between them. The CDR3 extends over 14 amino acids. CDR3 region: CATSRVPFQETQYF. The DNA of the CDR3 is TGTGCCACCAGCAGAGTCCCGTTCCAAGAGACCCAGTACTTC.